Listed below are T cell receptor beta chains from one sample, sequenced in a study of shared clonotypes between healthy human individuals. Assay: immunoSEQ multiplex PCR; the TCRdb copy retains only in-frame clones and omits some. Of 950,000 to 1,200,000 clones in the sample, 70% to 85% are singletons; the top ten hold 0.7% to 0.95%. The specimen was memory CD4+ T cells from PBMCs. The receptors were gathered from a man aged 18 to 30 in good health. Some clones in this sample may be carry-over from other donors' samples. Each CDR3 is given with its conserved first and last residue. A D gene is named only where the DNA matches it firmly. Clone sizes are given selectively: once, few, many, or a class where the clone is expanded.

>many|TRBJ1-2|-|TRBV5-4
CASSPTSRDGYTF
TGTGCCAGCAGCCCGACATCGAGGGATGGCTACACCTTC
>few|TRBJ1-1|-|TRBV18
CASSPVSNTEAFF
TGTGCCAGCTCACCAGTCAGCAACACTGAAGCTTTCTTT
>-|TRBJ2-1|TRBD2|TRBV9
CASSVGLAGGNEQFF
TGTGCCAGCAGCGTGGGACTAGCGGGGGGGAATGAGCAGTTCTTC
>-|TRBJ2-1|TRBD2|TRBV29-1
CSAATSDEQFF
TGCAGCGCCGCGACTAGCGACGAGCAGTTCTTC
>few|TRBJ2-7|TRBD2|TRBV2
CASSWTSYEQYF
TGTGCCAGCAGTTGGACTAGCTACGAGCAGTACTTC
>-|TRBJ2-1|TRBD2|TRBV19
CASSILSGGYNEQFF
TGTGCCAGTAGTATTCTCAGCGGGGGGTACAATGAGCAGTTCTTC
>-|TRBJ2-7|-|TRBV5-1
CASSLARVRSEQYF
TGCGCCAGCAGCTTGGCACGGGTTCGTAGCGAGCAGTACTTC
>once|TRBJ2-1|TRBD2|TRBV6-6
CASSPLGSGRYNEQFF
TGTGCCAGCAGTCCCTTGGGTAGCGGGAGGTACAATGAGCAGTTCTTC
>once|TRBJ2-1|-|TRBV5-6
CASSFPGGYNEQFF
TGTGCCAGCAGCTTCCCGGGCGGGTACAATGAGCAGTTCTTC
>-|TRBJ1-2|TRBD1|TRBV6-4
CASSPGGNYGYTF
TGTGCCAGCAGTCCAGGGGGTAACTATGGCTACACCTTC
>few|TRBJ1-1|-|TRBV5-1
CASSLDTNTEAFF
TGCGCCAGCAGCTTGGATACGAACACTGAAGCTTTCTTT
>-|TRBJ2-2|TRBD2|TRBV4-3
CASSQDKTSGLTGELFF
TGCGCCAGCAGCCAAGATAAGACTAGCGGCCTCACCGGGGAGCTGTTTTTT
>few|TRBJ2-5|-|TRBV2
CASRASRGGPQETQYF
TGTGCCAGCAGGGCATCGCGGGGAGGCCCCCAAGAGACCCAGTACTTC
>few|TRBJ2-7|TRBD1|TRBV10-3
CAISESTWTGEHF
TGTGCCATCAGTGAGTCGACCTGGACAGGGGAACACTTC
>-|TRBJ1-1|-|TRBV6-1
CASQRETGMNTEAFF
TGTGCCAGCCAACGGGAAACAGGGATGAACACTGAAGCTTTCTTT
>-|TRBJ2-5|-|TRBV7-7
CASSLVDSLQTQYF
TGTGCCAGCAGCTTAGTAGACAGTCTGCAGACCCAGTACTTC
>-|TRBJ2-5|-|TRBV7-2
CASSPDRQETQYF
TGTGCCAGCAGCCCAGATAGGCAAGAGACCCAGTACTTC
>once|TRBJ2-1|TRBD2|TRBV5-4
CASSFTGGPYNEQFF
TGTGCCAGCAGCTTTACGGGAGGGCCCTACAATGAGCAGTTCTTC
>-|TRBJ2-3|TRBD2|TRBV28
CASSLSSGGGTQYF
TGTGCCAGCAGTTTATCCTCCGGGGGGGGAACGCAGTATTTT
>-|TRBJ2-5|-|TRBV9
CASSGRDRETQYF
TGTGCCAGCAGCGGCAGGGATCGAGAGACCCAGTACTTC
>-|TRBJ2-7|TRBD1|TRBV7-9
CASSQAGQGPAYEQYF
TGTGCCAGCAGCCAGGCCGGACAGGGGCCAGCCTACGAGCAGTACTTC
>-|TRBJ1-2|-|TRBV5-1
CASSSGQQGYGYTF
TGCGCCAGCAGCTCAGGACAGCAAGGCTATGGCTACACCTTC
>-|TRBJ1-1|TRBD1|TRBV6-1
CASSEDWEGAAFF
TGTGCCAGCAGTGAAGATTGGGAGGGGGCAGCTTTCTTT
>-|TRBJ1-5|-|TRBV27
CASSSRTTDQPQHF
TGTGCCAGCAGTTCCCGCACCACGGATCAGCCCCAGCATTTT
>few|TRBJ1-6|TRBD1|TRBV30
CAWSVDQGARSPLHF
TGTGCCTGGAGTGTTGACCAGGGGGCAAGGTCACCCCTCCACTTT